This TCR beta chain stems from a study of T cells after yellow fever vaccination (dated by TCRdb to the late 2010s). For the study in its entirety: Libraries from fractions with low cell numbers were prepared with the SMART-Seq v4 Ultra Low Input RNA kit. Bulk TCR alpha and beta repertoires were sequenced longitudinally to track T-cell clones before and after primary and booster YFV17D yellow fever vaccination. The cohort comprised two healthy male donors, one aged 18 to 29 and one aged 30 to 40 years. Blood was drawn at multiple timepoints before and after primary and secondary immunization, with bulk PBMC replicates and cell subsets isolated.

Points on this clonotype: Its antigen is currently not known. Base quality data are lacking; no much larger clone is found one base away.

Broader findings and caveats from the paper: Computational filtering was needed because FACS-sorted repertoires could contain abundant contaminating clonotypes from the bulk population. After the booster, most of the clones that had expanded following primary vaccination were detected again (almost 98% of CD4 and around nine tenths of CD8), which suggests that memory was broadly maintained. Because the study included only a couple of donors, the extent to which the findings can be generalized is limited. A small share of clonotypes occurred in both CD4 and CD8 compartments, likely arising from convergent recombination. Compared with the primary T-cell response, the secondary T-cell response was faster but weaker, reaching its peak on day 5 rather than on day 15.

Sample treatment or condition, as interpreted from the label and publication: live attenuated yellow fever vaccine strain. Two biological replicates of bulk PBMCs were collected at each blood-draw timepoint. A standard Ficoll-Paque protocol was used to isolate PBMCs from peripheral blood. TriZol was used to extract RNA from bulk PBMCs, from CD4 and CD8 fractions, and from dextramer-positive and dextramer-negative fractions. TCR cDNA was synthesized by 5'RACE template switching, which introduced a universal primer site and unique molecular identifiers. cDNA synthesis was primed from both the TCR alpha and TCR beta constant segments. Two PCR steps were used to amplify libraries, with sample barcodes and sequencing adapters being added in the second step. Sequencing of libraries was performed on Illumina HiSeq 2500 (2x100 bp) or NovaSeq (2x150 bp). On the authors' methods: Reads were demultiplexed and collapsed into UMI consensus sequences with MIGEC, and V(D)J alignment was performed with MiXCR. Using edgeR on replicate PBMC samples, clonotypes were called vaccine-responding if FDR was below 0.01 and the log2 fold change was above 5 up to day 15. Bulk clonotypes were assigned CD4 or CD8 identity according to which sequenced CD4 or CD8 repertoire held them at higher abundance. TCRdb reanalyzed the raw reads on its own, using fastp at Q25 for trimming and MiXCR for clone calling, and kept in-frame beta chains. A single entry per CDR3 protein holds the most common genes and DNA from its merged rows. The V and J calls here are based on TCRdb, not the publication. For this sample the table gives just under 600,000 distinct CDR3 sequences, of which roughly 12% were detected only once. About 14% of the sample is held by the ten biggest clonotypes.

Between the V and J ends, shortened by 6 bases and 6 bases respectively, the junction contains 9 bases. CDR1 and CDR2, per the germline V gene, are MNHEY and SVGAGI. Reading from cysteine to phenylalanine, the CDR3 counts 12 amino acids. The only DNA kept is the CDR3, 36 bases in frame from the first base. This sequence originates from a young man who received the YFV17D yellow fever vaccine. The V gene is TRBV6-5 and the J gene is TRBJ2-1; the D gene is perhaps TRBD2, on 5 matching bases. Material: PBMCs, obtained on the day of the yellow fever booster vaccination. The base sequence is TGTGCCAGCAGCCCTAGCTTCAATGAGCAGTTCTTC. Its product reads: CASSPSFNEQFF.